A single sample is the source of the 22 T cell receptor beta chains below, sequenced in a study of blood T cell repertoires in COVID-19. Produced via immunoSEQ multiplex PCR; TCRdb's table is partial and in-frame only. The data hold about 65,000 clones, with 70% to 85% observed a single time. The sample comprised peripheral blood. These receptors all come from a human donor in a cohort sampled during active COVID-19.

The chain couples TRBV5-1 to TRBJ2-7; D gene uncertain. Trimming took off 5 bases at V and 6 bases at J, with 18 bases between the two ends. The CDR3 is 14 amino acids. The V gene's germline CDR1 is SGHRS and CDR2 YFSETQ. The CDR3 nucleotides read TGCGCCAGCAGGCGAGACTCCGCATCGGGCGAGCAGTACTTC. Translating it yields CASRRDSASGEQYF.

This clone was detected only a few times. The chain uses TRBV6-5 and TRBJ1-1; 7 bases are shared with TRBD1. V trimming: 8 bases; J trimming: 1 base; junction bases outside the gene matches: 7. CDR3 length: 14 amino acids. Germline V gene sequence: CDR1 MNHEY, CDR2 SVGAGI. The chain's CDR3 is CASVSRTGNTEAFF. CDR3 nucleotide sequence: TGTGCCAGCGTCTCCAGGACAGGGAACACTGAAGCTTTCTTT.

CDR3 nucleotides: TGTGCCAGCAGCCCTAGTCGCCCCCTCTCGGGTGGCTACACCTTC. Amino acids: CASSPSRPLSGGYTF. The chain couples TRBV13 to TRBJ1-2; D remains ambiguous. Trimming removed 5 bases from V and 7 bases from J, with 20 bases in between. This CDR3 comprises 15 residues. The germline V gene has CDR1 PRHDT and CDR2 FYEKMQ (reference sequence).

A single count supports this clone. The chain has TRBV5-4 and TRBJ2-6, with TRBD2 identical over 8 bases. V was pared by 0 bases and J by 0 bases, with 2 bases of the junction left unmatched. CDR3 size: 17 residues. Per the germline V gene, CDR1 is SGHNT and CDR2 is YYREEE (reference sequence). The CDR3 DNA reads as TGTGCCAGCAGCTTGGCGGGGGGGAGCTCTGGGGCCAACGTCCTGACTTTC. Translating gives CASSLAGGSSGANVLTF.

The V call is TRBV30, the J call TRBJ1-6; weak D call: TRBD1 (6 bases). The CDR3 is 14 amino acids. Germline values: CDR1 GTSNPN, CDR2 SVGIG (reference sequence). With 3 bases removed from V and 7 bases from J, the gap between germline ends came to 13 bases. CDR3 coding DNA: TGTGCCTGGAGAGGGGGGGGGAAGAATTCACCCCTCCACTTT. The encoded protein is CAWRGGGKNSPLHF.

The chain links TRBV10-3 to TRBJ1-1; perhaps TRBD1 as D (5 bases). Trimming took off 7 bases at V and 0 bases at J, with 15 bases between the two ends. CDR3 length equals 15 residues. Germline-derived CDR1 and CDR2 are ENHRY and SYGVKD. The CDR3 region has the DNA TGTGCCATCACTCAGGGAAACGGATTGAACACTGAAGCTTTCTTT. This gives the protein CAITQGNGLNTEAFF.

V usage is TRBV10-2 and J usage is TRBJ2-1, with 9 bases identical to TRBD2. V was pared by 4 bases and J by 1 base, with 2 bases of the junction left unmatched. Germline V gives CDR1 WSHSY, CDR2 SAAADI. CDR3 length: 15 amino acids. CDR3 amino acids: CASSALAGSYNEQFF. In DNA, the CDR3 is TGCGCCAGCAGTGCTCTAGCGGGGTCCTACAATGAGCAGTTCTTC.

This rearrangement joins TRBV5-4 to TRBJ1-2; 7 bases align to TRBD1. Trimming cost V 4 bases and J 5 bases; bases outside gene matches: 8. Germline assignment: CDR1 SGHNT and CDR2 YYREEE (reference sequence). The CDR3 has 14 residues. DNA for the CDR3: TGTGCCAGCAGCCCAGTGGGACAGAGATATGGCTACACCTTC. It translates to CASSPVGQRYGYTF. The full variable domain, completed using reference TRBV5-4 and TRBJ1-2, is ETGVTQSPTHLIKTRGQQVTLRCSSQSGHNTVSWYQQALGQGPQFIFQYYREEENGRGNFPPRFSGLQFPNYSSELNVNALELDDSALYLCASSPVGQRYGYTFGSGTRLTVV.

This clone appeared once. J is TRBJ2-6 and V is TRBV27; the match to TRBD1 covers 9 bases. The trim removed 6 bases at V and 0 bases at J, leaving 6 bases unmatched. The CDR3 consists of 17 residues. Germline CDR1 is MNHEY and CDR2 is SMNVEV (reference sequence). The CDR3 is CASRRTGVFSGANVLTF. The DNA of the CDR3 is TGTGCCAGCAGACGGACAGGGGTTTTCTCTGGGGCCAACGTCCTGACTTTC.

The chain joins TRBV4-3 to TRBJ2-1; the D gene is possibly TRBD2 (7 bases). The CDR3 consists of 16 residues. CDR1 and CDR2 from the germline V gene are LGHNA and YSLEER. Trimming left V 0 bases short and J 7 bases short, with 16 bases between. The CDR3 here is CASSQDGGGRLNEQFF. The CDR3 bases are TGCGCCAGCAGCCAAGATGGCGGGGGCCGGCTGAATGAGCAGTTCTTC.

This clone has only a few counts. The chain has TRBV19 and TRBJ1-2, with D unclear. The CDR3 runs to 14 residues. Per germline, CDR1 LNHDA and CDR2 SQIVND (reference sequence). The V end was cut by 3 bases, the J end by 8 bases, with 16 bases between. The CDR3 DNA reads TGTGCCAGTAGTATCCGTCCCGCGATGAGAGGCTACACCTTC. This sequence encodes CASSIRPAMRGYTF.

The rearrangement joins TRBV6-2 or TRBV6-3 to TRBJ1-6, with 9 bases that match TRBD1. CDR3 length: 17 amino acids. J gave up 2 bases and V 5 bases, and 7 bases lay outside the gene matches. CDR1 is MNHEY, CDR2 SVGEGT, per germline. The CDR3 spells CASSLIRQGAYNSPLHF. The CDR3 bases are TGTGCCAGCAGTCTAATTCGACAGGGGGCCTATAATTCACCCCTCCACTTT.

The rearrangement uses TRBV6-2 or TRBV6-3 and TRBJ1-5; TRBD1 aligns across 10 bases. Germline lookup yields CDR1 MNHEY and CDR2 SVGEGT. The V gene end was trimmed by 2 bases and the J gene end by 7 bases; junction bases not matched to a gene: 5. The CDR3 sequence is 15 residues long. CDR3 sequence reads: CASSYLGQGWQPQHF. CDR3 sequence (DNA): TGTGCCAGCAGTTACCTGGGACAGGGGTGGCAGCCCCAGCATTTT.

The chain carries TRBV24-1 and TRBJ1-2; tentative D call: TRBD1 (5 bases). The CDR3 runs 15 residues. Germline CDR1 reads KGHDR; CDR2 reads SFDVKD. The ends were cut back, 3 bases at V and 3 bases at J, with 13 bases in the middle. The CDR3 bases are TGTGCCACCAGTGATAGGCGGGGGTCGGACTATGGCTACACCTTC. Translated: CATSDRRGSDYGYTF.

This rearrangement joins TRBV25-1 to TRBJ2-5, with D tentatively TRBD1 (5 bases). The germline V and J ends were trimmed by 4 bases and 1 base, with 16 bases remaining between them. Germline V gene lookup returns CDR1 MGHDK and CDR2 SYGVNS. This CDR3 spans 16 amino acids. As DNA, the CDR3 is TGTGCCAGCAGTGGTCCAGGGATACCGTCCCAAGAGACCCAGTACTTC. Amino acid sequence: CASSGPGIPSQETQYF.

The rearrangement joins TRBV11-2 to TRBJ1-1, with TRBD1 matching 7 bases. The junction had 8 bases not matched to a gene; V was cut back by 1 base and J by 6 bases. The CDR3 is 15 residues long. CDR1 is SGHAT, CDR2 FQNNGV, per germline. CDR3 nucleotide sequence: TGTGCCAGCAGCTTAGCAGGAGGGGGCACGTCTGAAGCTTTCTTT. Amino acid sequence: CASSLAGGGTSEAFF.

This chain uses TRBV28 with TRBJ1-2, with D uncertain. The V and J ends lost 4 bases and 4 bases respectively, with 7 bases between them. Per the germline V gene, CDR1 is MDHEN and CDR2 is SYDVKM. CDR3 length: 12 amino acids. This chain's CDR3 is CASSWEGYGYTF. The CDR3 region has the DNA TGTGCCAGCAGTTGGGAGGGCTATGGCTACACCTTC.

V is TRBV13 and J is TRBJ1-1; 9 bases map to TRBD1. This CDR3 is built from 16 residues. Germline loops: CDR1 PRHDT, CDR2 FYEKMQ (reference sequence). With 5 bases clipped from V and 4 bases from J, the junction kept 11 bases outside the gene matches. As DNA, the CDR3 is TGTGCCAGCAGCCTATCGGGACAGGGTAGGGGCACTGAAGCTTTCTTT. This gives the protein CASSLSGQGRGTEAFF.

The chain recombines TRBV5-1 with TRBJ1-2; D might be TRBD1 (5 bases). Germline CDR1 SGHRS, CDR2 YFSETQ. The CDR3 sequence is 15 residues long. Trimming shortened V by 1 base and J by 1 base, and 11 bases separated the two germline ends. The CDR3 region has the DNA TGCGCCAGCAGCTTGCAGGGCGGGGATAACTATGGCTACACCTTC. Its protein is CASSLQGGDNYGYTF.

The chain recombines TRBV6-1 with TRBJ1-4, with 7 bases fitting TRBD1. The CDR3 consists of 16 residues. Trimming removed 0 bases from V and 5 bases from J; junction bases left unmatched: 6. The germline gives CDR1 MNHNS, CDR2 SASEGT. The CDR3 region has the DNA TGTGCCAGCAGTGAAGCTCGAGACAGGGCGAATGAAAAACTGTTTTTT. This sequence encodes CASSEARDRANEKLFF.

J is TRBJ2-1 and V is TRBV6-6; D ambiguous. CDR3 length: 13 amino acids. Germline CDR1 reads MNHNY; CDR2 reads SVGAGI (reference sequence). V shed 7 bases and J shed 2 bases, with 9 bases lying between them. The CDR3 DNA sequence: TGTGCCAGCAACACGGGTACCTACAATGAGCAGTTCTTC. Protein sequence: CASNTGTYNEQFF.

The V call is TRBV6-5, the J call TRBJ2-7; TRBD2 is a possible D gene (6 bases). From germline, CDR1 is MNHEY and CDR2 SVGAGI. The V and J ends lost 2 bases and 0 bases respectively, with 8 bases between them. The CDR3 covers 14 residues. The CDR3: CASSYGLPSYEQYF. CDR3 sequence (DNA): TGTGCCAGCAGTTACGGACTACCCTCCTACGAGCAGTACTTC.